This T cell receptor (beta chain) was profiled in a study of T cell repertoires in cytomegalovirus infection. Study outcomes and limitations: Dominating the ex vivo response were HLA-C-restricted CMV-specific TCR beta clonotypes. Adding up the frequency of public TCR beta families identified people who carried CMV plus the relevant HLA.

Turning to this clonotype: Its antigen is currently unknown.

Germline-derived CDR1 and CDR2 are DFQATT and SNEGSKA (reference sequence). The CDR3 runs 15 residues. Trimming removed 3 bases from V and 0 bases from J, with 12 bases in between. MiXCR was run by TCRdb on the reads, yielding one entry per CDR3 protein. The table lists a few hundred thousand distinct CDR3 sequences, approximately 40% of them singletons. The chain carries TRBV20-1 and TRBJ2-4; D might be TRBD1 or TRBD2, each matching 6 bases. Sequenced material: cultured PBMCs, taken from culture after CMV antigen stimulation. This clonotype originated in a human donor in good health (CMV status not recorded). Some clones in this sample may be carry-over from other donors' samples. CDR3 bases: TGCAGTGCTAGGAGGGGGGTGCTAGCCAAAAACATTCAGTACTTC. Its protein is CSARRGVLAKNIQYF.